This T cell receptor (beta chain) was retrieved from a study of blood T cell repertoires in COVID-19. Study at large: Acute-phase and convalescent COVID-19 samples originated in the United States, Italy and Spain. T cells, B-cell-depleted T cells, or PBMCs supplied cDNA or gDNA.

Study processing details: The authors estimated nucleated cell counts from reference gene primer amplification. Profiled with immunoSEQ multiplex PCR; TCRdb holds only in-frame clones, not every one. That table is the source of V, J and clone size, and D and trimming were worked out from the DNA. The sample holds about 81,000 clones, 91% seen once. J lost 3 bases, V lost 5 bases, and 9 bases had no gene match. CDR3 length: 15 amino acids. The germline gives CDR1 LNHNV, CDR2 YYDKDF (reference sequence). The TCR originated in a woman aged 45-59 years in a cohort sampled during active COVID-19. The chain combines TRBV15 with TRBJ2-7; 8 bases match TRBD1. Material for sequencing was peripheral blood. In DNA form, the CDR3 reads TGTGCCACCAGCGAAGGACAGGGTCCCTACTACGAGCAGTACTTC. It is translated as CATSEGQGPYYEQYF.